These T cell receptor beta chains were read from a single sample in a study of blood T cell repertoires in COVID-19. Using immunoSEQ multiplex PCR, the repertoire was profiled, and TCRdb retains in-frame clones only, with some absent. The top ten hold about 1% of the sample, which has some 300,000 clones, roughly 88% seen once. Sequencing input: PBMCs or T cells enriched from blood (not recorded which). All receptors derive from a young woman who had recovered from COVID-19. The CDR3 runs from the conserved cysteine through the conserved F or W. D genes are given only for firm matches. A clone size is listed for some rows: how often the clone was seen (once, few, many), or a class if it is expanded.

j_gene	abundance	d_gene	v_gene	CDR3nt	CDR3aa
TRBJ1-1	NA	NA	TRBV13	TGTGCCAGCAGCCGAGGCCCTCCTAATCTGAACACTGAAGCTTTCTTT	CASSRGPPNLNTEAFF
TRBJ1-5	NA	NA	TRBV27	TGTGCCAGCAAAAAGGGGGGGTCAACACAGCCCCAGCATTTT	CASKKGGSTQPQHF
TRBJ1-2	NA	NA	TRBV28	TGTGCCAGCAGTCTCCTCCTTTGGGAGGAGTACACCTTC	CASSLLLWEEYTF
TRBJ1-1	NA	NA	TRBV3-1/TRBV3-2	TGTGCCAGCAGCCAAGAGTGGAGGGAAGCTGAAGCTTTCTTT	CASSQEWREAEAFF
TRBJ1-2	NA	TRBD1	TRBV7-2	TGTGCCAGCAGCTTAGCGAGACAGGGTTTCGATGGCTACACCTTC	CASSLARQGFDGYTF
TRBJ2-1	NA	TRBD2	TRBV7-9	TGTGCCAGCAGCTCCAGACTAGCGGGGGGGCCTGATGAGCAGTTCTTC	CASSSRLAGGPDEQFF
TRBJ2-2	NA	NA	TRBV7-3	TGTGCCAGCAGCTTAATTGGAAGCGACACCGGGGAGCTGTTTTTT	CASSLIGSDTGELFF
TRBJ1-2	NA	NA	TRBV27	TGTGCCAGCACCACGGGGGGACGTTATGATGGCTACACCTTC	CASTTGGRYDGYTF
TRBJ2-7	few	NA	TRBV7-9	TGTGCCAGCAGCCGGAGGGAGGACGAGCAGTACTTC	CASSRREDEQYF
TRBJ2-3	NA	TRBD1	TRBV19	TGTGCCAGTAGAACCTCTTCGACAGGGCTCACAGATACGCAGTATTTT	CASRTSSTGLTDTQYF
TRBJ2-6	NA	NA	TRBV27	TGTGCCAGCAGTCTCTCTGGGGCCAACGTCCTGACTTTC	CASSLSGANVLTF
TRBJ1-2	NA	NA	TRBV9	TGTGCCAGCACCCCAAGACCGGAGGGGATCGGCTACACCTTC	CASTPRPEGIGYTF
TRBJ1-1	NA	NA	TRBV7-9	TGTGCCAGCAGCTTAGCGCAGGGGTTAAGGACTGAAGCTTTCTTT	CASSLAQGLRTEAFF
TRBJ2-2	NA	NA	TRBV6-6	TGTGCCAGCCTGGAAGACAGAGGAAACACCGGGGAGCTGTTTTTT	CASLEDRGNTGELFF
TRBJ2-7	NA	NA	TRBV7-9	TGTGCCAGCAGCCCCCGGAGTACCTACGAGCAGTACTTC	CASSPRSTYEQYF
TRBJ2-7	NA	NA	TRBV28	TGTGCCAGCAGTTTCCTCGGCTCAGGATACGAGCAGTACTTC	CASSFLGSGYEQYF
TRBJ2-5	NA	TRBD2	TRBV5-6	TGTGCCAGCAGCCCCCACCCCGCGGGGGGAGAGACCCAGTACTTC	CASSPHPAGGETQYF
TRBJ1-2	NA	TRBD1	TRBV9	TGTGCCAGCAGCTCACACAGGGGGACCCCTAACTATGGCTACACCTTC	CASSSHRGTPNYGYTF
TRBJ2-5	NA	TRBD1	TRBV7-9	TGTGCCAGCAGCCAACCCCTCGGACAGGGTGAGGGCCAAGAGACCCAGTACTTC	CASSQPLGQGEGQETQYF
TRBJ2-3	NA	TRBD1	TRBV18	TGTGCCAGCTCACCACGGCAGGGGGCGGGGGATACGCAGTATTTT	CASSPRQGAGDTQYF
TRBJ1-2	NA	NA	TRBV5-1	TGCGCCAGCAGCTTGAGGGCAGGGGCCTTGGCTGGCTACACCTTC	CASSLRAGALAGYTF
TRBJ1-1	once	NA	TRBV9	TGTGCCAGCAGCAAACAGATTATGAACACTGAAGCTTTCTTT	CASSKQIMNTEAFF
TRBJ2-1	NA	TRBD2	TRBV5-1	TGCGCCAGCAGCTTGACAACTAGCGGGCCCAGCTCCTACAATGAGCAGTTCTTC	CASSLTTSGPSSYNEQFF
TRBJ1-4	NA	NA	TRBV27	TGTGCCAGCAGCGTAACAGGGTCCTATGAAAAACTGTTTTTT	CASSVTGSYEKLFF
TRBJ1-5	NA	NA	TRBV19	TGTGCCAGTAGTACCCTTAATCAGCCCCAGCATTTT	CASSTLNQPQHF
TRBJ2-7	NA	TRBD2	TRBV4-1	TGCGCCAGCAGCCAAGTCGGGACTAGTCCCTACGAGCAGTACTTC	CASSQVGTSPYEQYF
TRBJ1-1	NA	TRBD1	TRBV7-3	TGTGCCAGCAGCGCCGGGACAGCGAACACTGAAGCTTTCTTT	CASSAGTANTEAFF
TRBJ2-3	NA	TRBD1	TRBV5-1	TGCGCCAGCAGCGAACGGACAGGGGCAGATACGCAGTATTTT	CASSERTGADTQYF
TRBJ1-3	NA	TRBD1	TRBV2	TGTGCCAGCAGTGGGACAGGGTGGTCTGGAAACACCATATATTTT	CASSGTGWSGNTIYF
TRBJ1-1	NA	TRBD1	TRBV10-3	TGTGCCATCAGTGTGCAGGGGGTAGACACTGAAGCTTTCTTT	CAISVQGVDTEAFF
TRBJ2-7	NA	TRBD1	TRBV28	TGTGCCAGCAAAACAGGGGGTCTACCCTACGAGCAGTACTTC	CASKTGGLPYEQYF
TRBJ2-1	NA	NA	TRBV5-8	TGTGCCAGCAGCTTGCCAGCGGAATTCTACAATGAGCAGTTCTTC	CASSLPAEFYNEQFF
TRBJ2-1	once	TRBD1	TRBV3-1/TRBV3-2	TGTGCCAGCGTACAGGGGCTTGGATACAATGAGCAGTTCTTC	CASVQGLGYNEQFF
TRBJ2-2	NA	TRBD1	TRBV6-6	TGTGCCAGCAGCGGACAGGGACTCGGGGAGCTGTTTTTT	CASSGQGLGELFF
TRBJ2-7	NA	NA	TRBV27	TGTGCCAGCAGTCCCCTGGGACACAAGTTCCCCTACGAGCAGTACTTC	CASSPLGHKFPYEQYF
TRBJ1-1	NA	NA	TRBV28	TGTGCCAGCAGTTTTGTCGGGGATGGGGCTGAAGCTTTCTTT	CASSFVGDGAEAFF
TRBJ2-3	NA	NA	TRBV13	TGTGCCAGCAGCTTAGTAGCAGGCACAGATACGCAGTATTTT	CASSLVAGTDTQYF
TRBJ2-1	NA	TRBD2	TRBV7-9	TGTGCCAGCAGCTTAGCACTAGCGGGGTCCTACAATGAGCAGTTCTTC	CASSLALAGSYNEQFF
TRBJ2-1	NA	NA	TRBV5-1	TGCGCCAGCAGCGCTACAGGGAGTGAAATCAAGGATGAGCAGTTCTTC	CASSATGSEIKDEQFF
TRBJ2-4	NA	TRBD1	TRBV5-8	TGTGCCAGCAGCTCCTCGGGGGGACAGGGACTCAAAAACATTCAGTACTTC	CASSSSGGQGLKNIQYF
TRBJ2-2	NA	NA	TRBV3-1/TRBV3-2	TGTGCCAGCAGCCAAGAGAAGGCCCGCCGCGGCGGGGAGCTGTTTTTT	CASSQEKARRGGELFF
TRBJ1-6	NA	NA	TRBV2	TGTGCCAGCGGAGGGTCCTCACCCCTCCACTTT	CASGGSSPLHF
TRBJ2-7	NA	NA	TRBV28	TGTGCCAGCAGCTACTATGGACAAGTCTTATCCTACGAGCAGTACTTC	CASSYYGQVLSYEQYF